The 20 T cell receptor beta chains below come from one sample, sequenced in a study of T cells in Graves' hyperthyroidism and ophthalmopathy. Authors of the study amplified TCR beta CDR3 regions from RNA transcripts. HTBI primers drove first-round RT-PCR of the TCR CDR3. Using its own MiXCR run on the multiplex PCR reads, TCRdb lists one record per CDR3 protein. This sample has some 490,000 distinct CDR3 sequences, with more than 15% found just once. The sample was blood. The receptors shown here come from a young woman with Graves' ophthalmopathy.

This sequence joins TRBV10-1 and TRBJ2-7; 8 nucleotides line up with TRBD2. V was pared by 6 bases and J by 2 bases, with 12 bases of the junction left unmatched. The germline V gene has CDR1 WNHNN and CDR2 SYGVQD (reference sequence). This CDR3 is built from 16 residues. CDR3 DNA: TGCGCCAGCAGGGAGGAGCGGGAGCTACAAACCTACGAGCAGTACTTC. It specifies CASREERELQTYEQYF.

The chain is built from TRBV4-3 and TRBJ1-1, with 9 bases that match TRBD1. Germline V gene sequence: CDR1 LGHNA, CDR2 YSLEER. V lost 0 bases and J lost 5; bases outside the gene matches: 10. CDR3 size: 17 residues. For the CDR3, the DNA is TGCGCCAGCAGCCAAGACGACAGGGGGAGAGATTCAACTGAAGCTTTCTTT. Protein product: CASSQDDRGRDSTEAFF.

A remark on this clonotype: This could be a read error, since a much larger clone is one nucleotide away. This chain joins TRBV6-2 or TRBV6-3 and TRBJ2-1; 10 nucleotides align to TRBD2. V was pared by 0 bases and J by 12 bases, with 11 bases of the junction left unmatched. Germline loops: CDR1 MNHEY, CDR2 SVGEGT. This CDR3 has 16 amino acids. DNA for the CDR3: TGTGCCAGCAGTTACTCGAGGAGCGGGAGGGCATATGGGCAGTTCTTC. As protein: CASSYSRSGRAYGQFF.

Many counts were recorded for this clonotype. The rearrangement links TRBV6-1 to TRBJ2-7; 7 positions match TRBD1. The CDR3 spans 13 residues. The germline V gene encodes CDR1 MNHNS and CDR2 SASEGT. V shed 5 bases and J 5 bases; nucleotides not matched to a gene: 6. The CDR3 spells CASSRPQGHEQYF. The CDR3 DNA is TGTGCCAGCAGTAGACCACAGGGGCACGAGCAGTACTTC.

In its sample, this clonotype was seen a few times. The chain combines TRBV30 with TRBJ1-5, with D perhaps matching TRBD1 (5 bases). Germline V CDR1 and CDR2: GTSNPN, SVGIG (reference sequence). CDR3 length: 13 residues. With 4 bases removed from V and 6 bases from J, the gap between germline ends came to 13 bases. The CDR3 DNA sequence: TGTGCCTGGACCGATAGTGGGACTCAGCCCCAGCATTTT. Its translation is CAWTDSGTQPQHF.

This clonotype was counted only a few times. DNA of the CDR3: TGTGCCAGCAGTGAAGGGACGGCTAGCTCCTATAATTCACCCCTCCACTTT. It yields the protein CASSEGTASSYNSPLHF. V gene TRBV28 combines with J gene TRBJ1-6, with D perhaps TRBD1 (5 bases). V gave up 5 bases and J gave up 0 bases, with 14 bases separating them. The CDR3 sequence is 17 residues long. CDR1 is MDHEN, CDR2 SYDVKM, per germline.

This clonotype was picked up many times. J is TRBJ2-7 and V is TRBV27, with 10 bases matching TRBD2. The length of the CDR3 is 15 residues. Germline CDR1 MNHEY, CDR2 SMNVEV (reference sequence). With V trimmed by 4 bases and J by 1 base, 4 bases remained unmatched. The CDR3 loop reads CASSYKAGGSYEQYF. CDR3 coding DNA: TGTGCCAGCAGTTACAAAGCGGGAGGGTCCTACGAGCAGTACTTC.

This clonotype is termed large. This chain uses TRBV3-1 with TRBJ1-4; D call uncertain. This CDR3 contains 12 residues. Trimming removed 3 bases at V and 9 bases at J, with 8 bases between. The germline V gene has CDR1 LGHDT and CDR2 YNNKEL (reference sequence). CDR3 DNA sequence: TGTGCCAGCAGCCAGCCAGAACAAAAACTGTTTTTT. Its translation: CASSQPEQKLFF.

This clonotype showed up just a few times. The chain recombines TRBV6-1 with TRBJ2-1, with 12 positions matching TRBD2. Germline V gives CDR1 MNHNS, CDR2 SASEGT. With 7 bases clipped from V and 8 bases from J, the junction kept 6 bases outside the gene matches. There are 14 residues in the CDR3. CDR3 residues: CASNRLAGDDEQFF. The CDR3 DNA reads TGTGCCAGCAATAGACTAGCGGGAGACGATGAGCAGTTCTTC.

This chain uses TRBV20-1 with TRBJ2-4; D unclear. Germline V lookup: CDR1 DFQATT, CDR2 SNEGSKA (reference sequence). The CDR3 contains 14 residues. Trimming took off 0 bases at V and 1 base at J, with 7 bases between the two ends. CDR3 residues: CSARDVGAKNIQYF. CDR3 coding DNA: TGCAGTGCTAGAGATGTGGGGGCCAAAAACATTCAGTACTTC.

The chain employs TRBV19 and TRBJ1-5; 10 bases agree with TRBD1. Germline-derived CDR1 and CDR2 are LNHDA and SQIVND (reference sequence). The J segment lost 7 bases and the V segment lost 5 bases, leaving 8 bases of the junction unmatched. CDR3 length: 15 residues. CDR3 sequence (DNA): TGTGCCAGTAGTTTCCGGACAGGGGGGAGACAGCCCCAGCATTTT. It codes for CASSFRTGGRQPQHF.

Ten or more counts support this clonotype. J is TRBJ1-6 and V is TRBV6-5, with unresolved D. Trimming left V 2 bases short and J 11 bases short, with 16 bases between. The V gene's germline CDR1 is MNHEY and CDR2 SVGAGI. CDR3 length: 15 residues. In DNA, the CDR3 is TGTGCCAGCAGTTACGCTTCCCAGGTTGCTGCACCCCTCCACTTT. Protein product: CASSYASQVAAPLHF.

This clonotype has at least ten counts. The rearrangement joins TRBV28 to TRBJ2-4; D is unclear. Germline assignment: CDR1 MDHEN and CDR2 SYDVKM. The CDR3 runs 12 residues. V shed 5 bases and J shed 5 bases, with 7 bases lying between them. CDR3 nucleotides: TGTGCCAGCAGTAATAGTGAAAACATTCAGTACTTC. It is translated as CASSNSENIQYF.

Comment on this clonotype: Germline and junction disagree at one end, which may indicate a read error. The chain links TRBV28 to TRBJ1-4; the match to TRBD1 covers 7 bases. Germline CDR1 is MDHEN and CDR2 is SYDVKM. The CDR3 contains 14 residues. The CDR3 DNA sequence: TGTGCCTGCAGTTTGGCAGGGGGAGATGAAAAACTGTTTTTT. As protein: CACSLAGGDEKLFF.

There are a few counts of this clonotype. This chain joins TRBV5-4 and TRBJ1-1, with D uncertain. There are 15 residues in the CDR3. Trimming pared 0 bases from V and 3 bases from J, leaving 12 bases between. Germline CDR1 SGHNT, CDR2 YYREEE (reference sequence). CDR3 region: CASSLDHGYYTEAFF. The CDR3 DNA is TGTGCCAGCAGCTTGGATCATGGCTACTACACTGAAGCTTTCTTT.

The chain uses TRBV7-6 and TRBJ2-3; D remains ambiguous. Deletions cut 1 base from V and 3 bases from J, with 5 bases between. The CDR3 runs to 13 residues. Germline CDR1 SGHVS, CDR2 FNYEAQ. CDR3: CASSLDVTDTQYF. The DNA of the CDR3 is TGTGCCAGCAGCTTAGACGTGACAGATACGCAGTATTTT.

This clonotype has just a few counts. The V call is TRBV27, the J call TRBJ2-2, with 9 bases identical to TRBD2. V was clipped by 8 bases and J by 4 bases; unmatched bases: 11. The CDR3 is made up of 16 amino acids. Germline V gene lookup returns CDR1 MNHEY and CDR2 SMNVEV (reference sequence). In DNA form, the CDR3 reads TGTGCCAGCGCCCGAGGCGGGAGGGGTTTCACCGGGGAGCTGTTTTTT. It specifies CASARGGRGFTGELFF.

This clonotype was seen many times. The chain is built from TRBV27 and TRBJ2-1; D is perhaps TRBD2 (6 bases). V was pared by 6 bases and J by 10 bases, with 10 bases between. The CDR3 spans 11 residues. From germline, CDR1 is MNHEY and CDR2 SMNVEV (reference sequence). The chain's CDR3 is CASSRGLEQFF. The CDR3 DNA reads as TGTGCCAGCAGCCGGGGACTGGAGCAGTTCTTC.

This clonotype appeared once. CDR3 bases: TGTGCCAGCAGTCCAAACCCTAGCGGGACCACTCCAGATACGCAGTATTTT. Amino acids: CASSPNPSGTTPDTQYF. The chain is built from TRBV12-3 or TRBV12-4 and TRBJ2-3, with TRBD2 identical over 9 bases. The ends lost 5 bases at V and 4 bases at J; junction bases unmatched: 13. The CDR3 extends over 17 amino acids.

This clonotype was detected a few times. The CDR3 region is CASSQVGQTNEKLFF. The CDR3 DNA follows: TGCGCCAGCAGCCAAGTGGGACAGACTAATGAAAAACTGTTTTTT. The chain uses TRBV4-3 and TRBJ1-4, with 7 bases matching TRBD1. This CDR3 is 15 amino acids long. The V gene's germline CDR1 is LGHNA and CDR2 YSLEER. Trimming took 1 base from V and 2 from J; bases not matched to a gene: 1.